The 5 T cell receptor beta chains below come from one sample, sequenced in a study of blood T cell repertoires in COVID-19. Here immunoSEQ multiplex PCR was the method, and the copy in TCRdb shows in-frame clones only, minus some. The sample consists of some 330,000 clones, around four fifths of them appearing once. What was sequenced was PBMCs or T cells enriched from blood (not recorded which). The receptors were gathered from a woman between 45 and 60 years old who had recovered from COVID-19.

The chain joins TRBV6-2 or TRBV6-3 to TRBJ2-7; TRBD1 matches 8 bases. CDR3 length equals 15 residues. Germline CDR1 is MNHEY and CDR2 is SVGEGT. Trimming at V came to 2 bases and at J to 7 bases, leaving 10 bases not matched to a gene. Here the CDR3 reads CASSYRSRGLGEQYF. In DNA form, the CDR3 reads TGTGCCAGCAGTTACCGAAGCAGGGGGCTCGGGGAGCAGTACTTC.

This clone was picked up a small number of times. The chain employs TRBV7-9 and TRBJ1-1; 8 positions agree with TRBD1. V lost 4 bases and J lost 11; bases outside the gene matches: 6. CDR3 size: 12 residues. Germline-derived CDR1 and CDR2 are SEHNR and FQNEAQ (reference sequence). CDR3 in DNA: TGTGCCAGCAGCTATGGACAGGGAGCGGCTTTCTTT. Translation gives CASSYGQGAAFF.

Written as DNA, the CDR3 is TGTGCCAGCAGCTTAGAAAGGACAGGGTTCACCGGGGAGCTGTTTTTT. This translates into CASSLERTGFTGELFF. The V and J genes are TRBV5-4 and TRBJ2-2, with 8 bases fitting TRBD1. Germline V CDR1 and CDR2: SGHNT, YYREEE (reference sequence). V dropped 2 bases and J dropped 4; count of bases not matched to a gene: 7. The CDR3 extends over 16 amino acids.

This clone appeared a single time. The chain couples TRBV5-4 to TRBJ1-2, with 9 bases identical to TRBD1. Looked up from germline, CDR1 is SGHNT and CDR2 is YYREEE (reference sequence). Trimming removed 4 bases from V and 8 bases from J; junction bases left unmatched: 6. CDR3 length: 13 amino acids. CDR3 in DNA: TGTGCCAGCAGCCAAACAGGGGGCGACGGCTACACCTTC. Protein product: CASSQTGGDGYTF. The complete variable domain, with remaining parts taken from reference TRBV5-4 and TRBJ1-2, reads ETGVTQSPTHLIKTRGQQVTLRCSSQSGHNTVSWYQQALGQGPQFIFQYYREEENGRGNFPPRFSGLQFPNYSSELNVNALELDDSALYLCASSQTGGDGYTFGSGTRLTVV.

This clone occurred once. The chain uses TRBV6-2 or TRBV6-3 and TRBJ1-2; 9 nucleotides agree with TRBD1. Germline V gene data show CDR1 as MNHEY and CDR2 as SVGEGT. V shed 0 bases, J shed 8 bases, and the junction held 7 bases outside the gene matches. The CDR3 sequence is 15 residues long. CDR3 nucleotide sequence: TGTGCCAGCAGTTACTCTCCACAGGGGGCGTACGGCTACACCTTC. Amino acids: CASSYSPQGAYGYTF.